This T cell receptor (beta chain) originates from a study of cytomegalovirus exposure and HLA in healthy donors. Points from the study as a whole: Across HLA loci, a later analysis found differing TCR association rates, with DRB1 most and HLA-C fewest.

The V end was cut by 1 base, the J end by 4 bases, with 9 bases between. Germline V gene lookup returns CDR1 LNHDA and CDR2 SQIVND (reference sequence). The length of the CDR3 is 14 residues. As regards this clone: Antigen: not known.

The PCR made use of 60 Vbeta and 13 Jbeta primers. Sequenced by immunoSEQ multiplex PCR; TCRdb stores in-frame clones only, minus some. The sample includes 95,000 to 150,000 clones, more than 80% of them seen just once. This sequence was found in a man aged 40-49 years in good health and CMV-seronegative. Specimen: PBMCs. This chain joins TRBV19 and TRBJ2-3; D might be TRBD1 (5 bases). CDR3: CASSIGGAADTQYF. The DNA for the CDR3 is TGTGCCAGTAGTATAGGTGGGGCCGCAGATACGCAGTATTTT.